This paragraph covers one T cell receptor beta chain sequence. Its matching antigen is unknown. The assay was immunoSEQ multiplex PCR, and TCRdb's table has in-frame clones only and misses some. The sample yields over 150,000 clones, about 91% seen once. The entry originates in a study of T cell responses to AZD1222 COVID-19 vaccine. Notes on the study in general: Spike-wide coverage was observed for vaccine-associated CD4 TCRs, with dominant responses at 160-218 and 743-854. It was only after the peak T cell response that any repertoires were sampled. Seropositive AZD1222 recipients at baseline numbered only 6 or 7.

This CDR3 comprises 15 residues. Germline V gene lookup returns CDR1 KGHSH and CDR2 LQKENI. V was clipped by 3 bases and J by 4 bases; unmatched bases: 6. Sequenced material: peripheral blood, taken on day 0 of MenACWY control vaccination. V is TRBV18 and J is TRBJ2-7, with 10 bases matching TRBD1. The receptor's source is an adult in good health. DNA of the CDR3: TGTGCCAGCTCACCGAGACAGGGGGCAAGGTACGAGCAGTACTTC. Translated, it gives CASSPRQGARYEQYF.